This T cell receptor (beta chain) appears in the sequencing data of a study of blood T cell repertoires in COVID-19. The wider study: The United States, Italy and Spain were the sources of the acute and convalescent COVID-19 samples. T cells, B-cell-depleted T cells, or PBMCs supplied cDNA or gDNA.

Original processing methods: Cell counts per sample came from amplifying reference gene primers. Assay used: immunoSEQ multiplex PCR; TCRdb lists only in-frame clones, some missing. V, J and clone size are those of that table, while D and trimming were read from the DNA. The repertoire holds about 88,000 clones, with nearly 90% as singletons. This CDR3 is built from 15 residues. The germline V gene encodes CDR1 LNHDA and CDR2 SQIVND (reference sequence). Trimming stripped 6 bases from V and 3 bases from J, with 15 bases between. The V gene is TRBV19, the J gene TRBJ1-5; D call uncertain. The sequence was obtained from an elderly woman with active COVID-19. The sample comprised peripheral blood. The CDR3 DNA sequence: TGTGCCAGTAGCCGAATACTCGGTTTCAATCAGCCCCAGCATTTT. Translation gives CASSRILGFNQPQHF.